One TCR beta chain is described in this entry. Profiling relied on immunoSEQ multiplex PCR, and the TCRdb table lists in-frame clones only, not all of them. The repertoire includes over 110,000 clones, less than 90% of them detected once, and less than 3.5% sits in the top ten. With 3 bases removed from V and 1 base from J, the gap between germline ends came to 10 bases. Germline CDR1 is SGHRS and CDR2 is YFSETQ. The CDR3 is made up of 15 amino acids. This sample was included in a study of cytomegalovirus exposure and HLA in healthy donors. Source material: PBMCs. The chain couples TRBV5-1 to TRBJ2-2; D perhaps matches TRBD1 (7 bases). The TCR was taken from a young man in good health and CMV-seronegative. CDR3 region: CASSYQGGNTGELFF. Written as DNA, the CDR3 is TGCGCCAGCAGCTACCAGGGGGGGAACACCGGGGAGCTGTTTTTT.